Listed below are T cell receptor beta chains from one sample, sequenced in a study of T-cell reconstitution after alpha-beta-depleted transplantation in children. TCRdb passed the PCR reads through MiXCR, listing each CDR3 protein once. The sample lists around 340,000 distinct CDR3 sequences; more than 10% were seen once. The source material was PBMCs, sampled from the stem cell graft. These receptors originate from a human donor who donated a stem cell graft to a child with Fanconi anemia. The CDR3 runs from the conserved cysteine through the conserved F or W. D genes are given only for firm matches. Not every row has a clone size; where given, it reads once, few, many or a size class.

J gene: TRBJ1-1; V gene: TRBV28; clone size: NA; D gene: TRBD1; CDR3 protein: CASSLTQGDTEAFF; CDR3 DNA: TGTGCCAGCAGTTTGACACAGGGGGACACTGAAGCTTTCTTT
J gene: TRBJ2-1; V gene: TRBV20-1; clone size: few; D gene: TRBD2; CDR3 protein: CSARDPLGSGPYNEQFF; CDR3 DNA: TGCAGTGCTAGAGACCCCCTAGGTAGCGGGCCCTACAATGAGCAGTTCTTC
J gene: TRBJ2-3; V gene: TRBV29-1; clone size: NA; D gene: NA; CDR3 protein: CSVPYVSRMSTDTQYF; CDR3 DNA: TGCAGCGTCCCCTACGTTTCTAGAATGAGCACAGATACGCAGTATTTT
J gene: TRBJ1-3; V gene: TRBV4-3; clone size: few; D gene: NA; CDR3 protein: CASSHLATGNTIYF; CDR3 DNA: TGCGCCAGCAGCCACCTGGCAACTGGAAACACCATATATTTT
J gene: TRBJ1-1; V gene: TRBV7-9; clone size: few; D gene: TRBD1; CDR3 protein: CASSPQDRVAEAFF; CDR3 DNA: TGTGCCAGCAGCCCACAGGACAGGGTTGCTGAAGCTTTCTTT
J gene: TRBJ2-7; V gene: TRBV27; clone size: few; D gene: NA; CDR3 protein: CASSWGQGIGEQYF; CDR3 DNA: TGTGCCAGCAGTTGGGGGCAGGGAATTGGGGAGCAGTACTTC
J gene: TRBJ2-5; V gene: TRBV5-1; clone size: NA; D gene: NA; CDR3 protein: CASSPEGVRETQYF; CDR3 DNA: TGCGCCAGCAGCCCAGAGGGGGTTCGAGAGACCCAGTACTTC
J gene: TRBJ1-1; V gene: TRBV7-9; clone size: few; D gene: NA; CDR3 protein: CASSFGPGRNTEAFF; CDR3 DNA: TGTGCCAGCAGCTTCGGTCCGGGAAGGAACACTGAAGCTTTCTTT
J gene: TRBJ1-2; V gene: TRBV29-1; clone size: many; D gene: NA; CDR3 protein: CSVRDINYGYTF; CDR3 DNA: TGCAGCGTAAGGGATATTAACTATGGCTACACCTTC
J gene: TRBJ2-3; V gene: TRBV4-1; clone size: NA; D gene: TRBD2; CDR3 protein: CASSQDSSGGLPSYF; CDR3 DNA: TGCGCCAGCAGCCAAGATAGTAGCGGGGGGCTCCCTTCGTATTTT
J gene: TRBJ2-3; V gene: TRBV20-1; clone size: many; D gene: NA; CDR3 protein: CSARTGTSTDTQYF; CDR3 DNA: TGCAGTGCTCGCACAGGGACTAGCACAGATACGCAGTATTTT
J gene: TRBJ2-7; V gene: TRBV29-1; clone size: few; D gene: NA; CDR3 protein: CSFSDGSYEQYF; CDR3 DNA: TGCAGCTTTTCCGACGGCTCCTACGAGCAGTACTTC